Included here is one TCR beta chain sequence, with context. Its antigen is not yet known. No base quality information exists; no much larger clone differs at one position. TCRbeta CDR3 regions were amplified from genomic DNA using the immunoSEQ Assay, a bias-controlled multiplex PCR. The original methods were these. Within the assay, amplification of reference gene primers was used to estimate how many nucleated cells each sample contained. Sequence reads were collapsed and filtered to measure the absolute abundance of every unique TCRbeta CDR3 rearrangement. For each sample, productive Simpson clonality was calculated as the square root of Simpson's diversity index across productive rearrangements. What TCRdb holds here is the immuneACCESS table cut down to in-frame rearrangements. Part of the clones is not present; checked against another copy, under half of the missing clones reflect an unresolved V gene, and the others are unexplained. That table furnishes V, J and clone size, whereas the DNA furnished D and trimming. The sample has around 270,000 clones on record, roughly 88% of them singletons. Together, the top ten hold 3.1% of the sample.

In the prospective study, participants were 18 to 89 years old, resided in approximately 22 geographic areas of the United States, and were enrolled through a virtual design. To assign participants to cohorts, the prospective study relied on clinical history that participants themselves reported in a screening survey and a study questionnaire. Exposed participants were defined as having been in contact with someone with a PCR-confirmed or clinician-diagnosed COVID-19 case within 2 weeks of study entry. In the prospective study, mobile phlebotomists collected whole blood, serum and a nasopharyngeal or oropharyngeal swab from each participant. Over a roughly 2-month period, participants in the prospective study had the option of providing additional blood draws and questionnaires. Before DNA extraction, blood samples from the prospective study were shipped at room temperature or frozen. The sample belongs to a study of blood T cell repertoires in COVID-19 (TCRdb year 2020). Regarding the study in general: The collaborator samples originated in the United States, Italy and Spain and spanned the acute and convalescent phases of COVID-19. Nearly every sample came with metadata listing a de-identified subject ID, COVID-19 status, age in years and sex. Where HLA class I and class II types were available, the types were taken from metadata supplied by the sample provider, not from assay-based typing. The repertoires were made available in a free public database intended to serve as a resource for research on the immune response to SARS-CoV-2. Deeply sampled blood TCRbeta repertoires from subjects exposed to, actively infected with, or recovered from COVID-19 were included in the dataset. The samples were drawn from the first 160 participants of the ongoing ImmuneRACE study and from about 1,200 subjects provided by 6 global collaborators. The material from the prospective study consisted of cDNA or gDNA derived from T cells, B-cell-depleted T cells, or PBMCs. What the work shows at the level of the full study, not this receptor alone: The quantity of clinical and demographic metadata differed by source and by participant and was supplied without curation.

CDR3 length: 14 amino acids, cysteine to phenylalanine. The retained sequence is limited to the CDR3, 42 bases, with the frame set at the first base. Trimming leaves V shorter by 5 bases and J shorter by 5 bases, with the junction holding 8 bases beyond the gene matches. Sequences SGHTA (CDR1) and FQGNSA (CDR2) are obtained from the germline V gene. The sample consisted of PBMCs or T cells enriched from blood (not recorded which). The TCR comes from a woman in her 40s who had been exposed to COVID-19. Rearrangement joined TRBV7-2 to TRBJ1-2, with TRBD1 identical over 7 junction bases. CDR3 reads: CASSPRQGLYGYTF. The sequenced DNA: TGTGCCAGCAGCCCTCGACAGGGATTGTATGGCTACACCTTC.